The clone carrying this TCR beta chain was found many times. The target antigen is unknown. A junction end diverges from the germline sequence, so it may reflect a read error. Germline CDR1 reads SGHRS; CDR2 reads YFSETQ. The CDR3 is 14 amino acids. This entry belongs to a study of T cells in Graves' hyperthyroidism and ophthalmopathy. RNA transcripts gave rise to amplified TCR beta CDR3 regions. In the first-round RT-PCR of the TCR CDR3, the HTBI primer set was used. TCRdb itself ran the multiplex PCR reads through MiXCR, one entry per CDR3 protein. The repertoire has 750,000 to 900,000 distinct CDR3 sequences, about 38% of them found once; the top ten carry about 8.9%. Stable hyperthyroidism: no ophthalmopathy progression over 18 months of follow-up. Reasons for excluding patients were uncontrolled infection, other autoimmune disease, pregnancy or lactation. Overall study findings and caveats: Blood also held most thyroid clonotypes expanded beyond 0.001.

This sequence originates from a young man with Graves' hyperthyroidism. Sample: blood. The V and J genes are TRBV5-1 and TRBJ1-1; 8 bases map to TRBD1. As DNA, the CDR3 is TGTGCCAGCAGCTTAGGGCAGGGGGCCACTGAAGCTTTCTTT. Its translation: CASSLGQGATEAFF.